Included here is one T cell receptor (beta chain) sequence, with context. What it recognizes is unknown. The data were taken from a study of glioma-infiltrating T cells after dendritic cell vaccination. Study findings and constraints: Complete blood and tumor specimen sets were limited to few patients.

The CDR3 extends over 15 amino acids. Trimming shortened V by 4 bases and J by 1 base, and 12 bases separated the two germline ends. Germline assignment: CDR1 SGHTA and CDR2 FQGNSA. Measured with immunoSEQ multiplex PCR; TCRdb has only the in-frame clones, and not every one. The sample comprises tens of thousands of clones, around 86% of which are singletons, and 2% to 2.5% rests with the top ten. Documented time point: after dendritic cell vaccination, including at tumor progression/relapse. The source material was blood, sampled after dendritic cell vaccination. The chain has TRBV7-2 and TRBJ2-3; D is perhaps TRBD2 (5 bases). The source is a human donor with glioblastoma. The CDR3 sequence: CASSSPSEGTDTQYF. CDR3 nucleotide sequence: TGTGCCAGCAGCTCACCGTCGGAGGGCACAGATACGCAGTATTTT.